This T cell receptor beta chain was captured in a study of OX40 agonist ivuxolimab in advanced cancers. The table came from immunoSEQ multiplex PCR; TCRdb's copy has only in-frame clones and leaves some out. Here the sample spans 75,000 to 100,000 clones, about 80% being singletons. Looked up from germline, CDR1 is SQVTM and CDR2 is ANQGSEA. The V end lost 7 bases, the J end lost 1 base, and 10 bases lay between the germline ends. The CDR3 spans 12 residues. The material sequenced was CD4+ or CD8+ T cells sorted from blood, taken in a trial of the OX40 agonist ivuxolimab. The chain is built from TRBV29-1 and TRBJ1-1, with D perhaps matching TRBD1 (5 bases). The receptor comes from an adult with an advanced solid tumor such as melanoma, head and neck, liver or kidney cancer. The CDR3 DNA reads TGCAGCGCCTCGAGGGGGAACACTGAAGCTTTCTTT. It translates to CSASRGNTEAFF.